This T cell receptor beta chain was recorded in a study of blood T cells in healthy people across ages. Trimming took off 3 bases at V and 2 bases at J, with 5 bases between the two ends. The CDR3 is 12 amino acids. Using a J-beta primer mix together with a sample-barcoded 5' primer, a second PCR was run for roughly 7 to 12 cycles. Through a template-switch adaptor with 12 random nucleotides, each cDNA molecule received a tag. From the 5' RACE reads, TCRdb called clonotypes with MiXCR, one entry per CDR3 protein. The sample yields approximately 730,000 distinct CDR3 sequences, around 40% seen once. There are many counts of this clonotype.

The sequence was collected from a woman aged 55 to 70 in good health. The rearrangement joins TRBV12-3 or TRBV12-4 to TRBJ2-7; the D is unclear. The material sequenced was blood. In nucleotides, the CDR3 is TGTGCCAGCAGTTTCAGAACCTACGAGCAGTACTTC. It yields the protein CASSFRTYEQYF.